Detailed here is one TCR beta chain. The antigen remains undetermined. 5'RACE with constant-segment primers yielded barcoded, UMI-tagged TCR alpha and TCR beta cDNA libraries. TCRdb used MiXCR to reprocess the 5' RACE reads, holding one entry per CDR3 protein. Here the sample spans about 150,000 distinct CDR3 sequences, 31% being singletons. This specimen belongs to a study of T-cell memory formation after mild COVID-19. Findings and caveats of the study: Later expanders leaned toward CD4+, whereas clones contracting from day 15 to 85 were balanced CD4/CD8.

The CDR3 sequence is 16 residues long. Germline CDR1 SGHRS, CDR2 YFSETQ. V was shortened by 3 bases and J by 2 bases, with 15 bases between the two germline ends. The sequence was collected from an adult woman who had mild COVID-19 (a few samples of this study predate the infection). Cell type and time point are not known. Sequenced material: PBMCs or a T cell subset sorted from them (not recorded which). This chain links TRBV5-1 with TRBJ1-3, with a tentative D call TRBD1 (6 bases). The CDR3 loop is CASSSEQGPPGNTIYF. The CDR3, as DNA: TGCGCCAGCAGCTCCGAACAGGGACCTCCTGGAAACACCATATATTTT. Together with reference TRBV5-1 and TRBJ1-3, the CDR3 gives the full variable domain: KAGVTQTPRYLIKTRGQQVTLSCSPISGHRSVSWYQQTPGQGLQFLFEYFSETQRNKGNFPGRFSGRQFSNSRSEMNVSTLELGDSALYLCASSSEQGPPGNTIYFGEGSWLTVV.